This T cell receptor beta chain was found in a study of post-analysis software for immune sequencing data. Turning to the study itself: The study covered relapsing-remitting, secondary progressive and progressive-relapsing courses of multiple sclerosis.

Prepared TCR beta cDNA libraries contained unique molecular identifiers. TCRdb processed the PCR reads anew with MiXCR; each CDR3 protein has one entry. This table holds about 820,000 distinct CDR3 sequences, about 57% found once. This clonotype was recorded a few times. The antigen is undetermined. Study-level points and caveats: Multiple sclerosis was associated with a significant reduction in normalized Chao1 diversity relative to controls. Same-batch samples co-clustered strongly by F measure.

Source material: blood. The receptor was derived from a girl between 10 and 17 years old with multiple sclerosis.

CDR3 in DNA: TGTGCCACCAGCAGAGTTCCCCGGGGGGGCTACACCTTC. Translating gives CATSRVPRGGYTF. The chain joins TRBV15 to TRBJ1-2; tentative D call: TRBD1 (5 bases). Per the germline V gene, CDR1 is LNHNV and CDR2 is YYDKDF (reference sequence). The germline V and J ends were trimmed by 1 base and 8 bases, with 11 bases remaining between them. This CDR3 region has 13 residues.